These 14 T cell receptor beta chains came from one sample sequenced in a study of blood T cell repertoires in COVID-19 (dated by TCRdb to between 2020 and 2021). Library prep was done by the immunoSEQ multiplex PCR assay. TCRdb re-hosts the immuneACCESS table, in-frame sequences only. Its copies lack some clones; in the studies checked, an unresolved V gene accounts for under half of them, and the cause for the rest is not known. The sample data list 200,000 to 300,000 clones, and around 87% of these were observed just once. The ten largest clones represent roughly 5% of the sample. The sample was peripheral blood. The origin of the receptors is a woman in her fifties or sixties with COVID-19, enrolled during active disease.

The DNA for the CDR3 is TGCGCCAGCAGCTTGGAGGCTAGCGGCACCTACTCCTACAATGAGCAGTTCTTC. This gives the protein CASSLEASGTYSYNEQFF. The rearrangement joins TRBV5-1 to TRBJ2-1; 7 bases agree with TRBD2. CDR1 and CDR2 from the germline V gene are SGHRS and YFSETQ. This CDR3 region has 18 residues. The V and J ends lost 0 bases and 0 bases, in that order; junction bases with no gene match: 9.

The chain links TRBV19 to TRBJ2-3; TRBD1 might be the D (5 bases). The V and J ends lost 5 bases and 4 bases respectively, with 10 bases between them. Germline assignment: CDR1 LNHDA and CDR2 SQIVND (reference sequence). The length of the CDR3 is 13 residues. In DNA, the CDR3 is TGTGCCAGTAGTTCGGACAACTCAGATACGCAGTATTTT. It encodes CASSSDNSDTQYF.

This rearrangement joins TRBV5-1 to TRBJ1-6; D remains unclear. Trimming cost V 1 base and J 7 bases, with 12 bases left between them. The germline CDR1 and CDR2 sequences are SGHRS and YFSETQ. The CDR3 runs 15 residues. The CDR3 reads CASSLNRNYNSPLHF. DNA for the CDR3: TGCGCCAGCAGCTTGAACAGAAATTACAATTCACCCCTCCACTTT.

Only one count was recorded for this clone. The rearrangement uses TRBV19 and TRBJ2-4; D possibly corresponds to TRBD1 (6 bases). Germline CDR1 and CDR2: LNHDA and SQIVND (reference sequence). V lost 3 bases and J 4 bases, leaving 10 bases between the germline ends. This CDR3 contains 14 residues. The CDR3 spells CASSIRDTKNIQYF. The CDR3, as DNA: TGTGCCAGTAGTATCCGGGACACAAAAAACATTCAGTACTTC.

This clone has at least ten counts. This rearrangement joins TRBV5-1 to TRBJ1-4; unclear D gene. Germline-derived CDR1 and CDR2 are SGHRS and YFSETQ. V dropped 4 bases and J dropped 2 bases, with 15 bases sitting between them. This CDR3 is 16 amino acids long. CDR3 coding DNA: TGCGCCAGCAGCCGATTCCAGGCTAGCACTAATGAAAAACTGTTTTTT. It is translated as CASSRFQASTNEKLFF.

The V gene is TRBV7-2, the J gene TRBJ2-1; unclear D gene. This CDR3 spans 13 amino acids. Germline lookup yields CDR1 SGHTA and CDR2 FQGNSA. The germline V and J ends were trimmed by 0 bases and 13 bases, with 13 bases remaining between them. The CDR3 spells CASSLARQDIQFF. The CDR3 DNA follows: TGTGCCAGCAGCTTAGCCCGGCAGGATATACAGTTCTTC.

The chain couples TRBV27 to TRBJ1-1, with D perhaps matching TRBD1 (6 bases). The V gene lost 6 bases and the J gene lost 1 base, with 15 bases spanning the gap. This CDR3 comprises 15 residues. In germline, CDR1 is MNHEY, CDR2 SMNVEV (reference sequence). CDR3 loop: CASSLRGRQNTEAFF. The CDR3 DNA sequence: TGTGCCAGCAGCCTCAGGGGACGGCAGAACACTGAAGCTTTCTTT.

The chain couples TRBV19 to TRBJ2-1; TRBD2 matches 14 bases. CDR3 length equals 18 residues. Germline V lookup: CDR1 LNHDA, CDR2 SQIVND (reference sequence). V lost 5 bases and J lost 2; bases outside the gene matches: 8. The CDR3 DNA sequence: TGTGCCAGTAGTGGGGGGGGACTAGCGGGAGTTACCTACAATGAGCAGTTCTTC. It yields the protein CASSGGGLAGVTYNEQFF. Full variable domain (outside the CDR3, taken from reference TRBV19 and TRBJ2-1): DGGITQSPKYLFRKEGQNVTLSCEQNLNHDAMYWYRQDPGQGLRLIYYSQIVNDFQKGDIAEGYSVSREKKESFPLTVTSAQKNPTAFYLCASSGGGLAGVTYNEQFFGPGTRLTVL.

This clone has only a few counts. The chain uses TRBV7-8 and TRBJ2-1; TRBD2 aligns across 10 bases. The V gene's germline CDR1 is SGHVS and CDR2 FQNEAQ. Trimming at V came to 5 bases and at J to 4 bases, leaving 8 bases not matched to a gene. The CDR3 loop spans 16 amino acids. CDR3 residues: CASSQGSSGRYNEQFF. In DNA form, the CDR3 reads TGTGCCAGCAGCCAGGGGAGTAGCGGGAGGTACAATGAGCAGTTCTTC.

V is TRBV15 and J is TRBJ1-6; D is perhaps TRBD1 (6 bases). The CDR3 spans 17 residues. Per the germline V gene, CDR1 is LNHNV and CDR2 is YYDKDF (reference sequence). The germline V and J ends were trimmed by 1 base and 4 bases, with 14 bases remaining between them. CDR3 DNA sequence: TGTGCCACCAGCAGAGTTCAGGGGCGGAGATATAATTCACCCCTCCACTTT. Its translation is CATSRVQGRRYNSPLHF. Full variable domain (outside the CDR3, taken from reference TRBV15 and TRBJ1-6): DAMVIQNPRYQVTQFGKPVTLSCSQTLNHNVMYWYQQKSSQAPKLLFHYYDKDFNNEADTPDNFQSRRPNTSFCFLDIRSPGLGDTAMYLCATSRVQGRRYNSPLHFGNGTRLTVT.

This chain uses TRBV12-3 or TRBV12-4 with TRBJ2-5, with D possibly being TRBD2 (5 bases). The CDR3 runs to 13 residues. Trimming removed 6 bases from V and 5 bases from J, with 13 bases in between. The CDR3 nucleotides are TGTGCCAGCAGAAAAACTAGTAGTGAGACCCAGTACTTC. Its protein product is CASRKTSSETQYF.

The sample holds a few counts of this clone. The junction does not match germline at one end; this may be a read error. The CDR3 reads CASSEGVAPSYEQYF. CDR3 nucleotides: TGTGCAAGCAGCGAAGGAGTCGCCCCTTCCTACGAGCAGTACTTC. This chain links TRBV6-6 with TRBJ2-7; D gene uncertain. Germline assignment: CDR1 MNHNY and CDR2 SVGAGI (reference sequence). CDR3 length: 15 amino acids.

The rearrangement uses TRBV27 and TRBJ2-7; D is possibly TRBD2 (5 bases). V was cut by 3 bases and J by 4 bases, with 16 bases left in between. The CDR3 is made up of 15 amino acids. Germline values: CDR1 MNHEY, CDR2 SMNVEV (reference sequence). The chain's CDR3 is CASSLAGLQGYEQYF. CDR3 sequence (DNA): TGTGCCAGCAGTTTGGCAGGACTGCAAGGTTACGAGCAGTACTTC.

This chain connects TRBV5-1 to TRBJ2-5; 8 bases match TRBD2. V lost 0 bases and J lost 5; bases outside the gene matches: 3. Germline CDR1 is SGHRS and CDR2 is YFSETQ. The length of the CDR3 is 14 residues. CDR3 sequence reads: CASSLVAGTETQYF. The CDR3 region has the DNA TGCGCCAGCAGCTTGGTAGCGGGGACGGAGACCCAGTACTTC.